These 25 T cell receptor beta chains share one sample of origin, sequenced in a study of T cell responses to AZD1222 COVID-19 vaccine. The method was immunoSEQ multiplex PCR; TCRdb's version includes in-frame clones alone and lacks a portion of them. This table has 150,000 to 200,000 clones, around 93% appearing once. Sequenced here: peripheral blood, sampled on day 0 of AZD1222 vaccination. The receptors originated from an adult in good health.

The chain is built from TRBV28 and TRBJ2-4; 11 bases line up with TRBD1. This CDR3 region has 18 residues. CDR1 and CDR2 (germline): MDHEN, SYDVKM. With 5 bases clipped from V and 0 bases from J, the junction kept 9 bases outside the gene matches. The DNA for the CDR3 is TGTGCCAGCAGTCCAGGGACAGGGGGTGCGGTAGCCAAAAACATTCAGTACTTC. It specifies CASSPGTGGAVAKNIQYF. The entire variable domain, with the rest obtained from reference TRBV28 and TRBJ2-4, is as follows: DVKVTQSSRYLVKRTGEKVFLECVQDMDHENMFWYRQDPGLGLRLIYFSYDVKMKEKGDIPEGYSVSREKKERFSLILESASTNQTSMYLCASSPGTGGAVAKNIQYFGAGTRLSVL.

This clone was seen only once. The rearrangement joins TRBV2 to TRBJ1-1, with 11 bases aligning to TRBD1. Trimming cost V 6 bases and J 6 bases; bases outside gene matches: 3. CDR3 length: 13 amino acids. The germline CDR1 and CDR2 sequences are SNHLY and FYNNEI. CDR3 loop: CASRGQGGPEAFF. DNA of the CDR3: TGTGCCAGCAGGGGACAGGGGGGCCCTGAAGCTTTCTTT.

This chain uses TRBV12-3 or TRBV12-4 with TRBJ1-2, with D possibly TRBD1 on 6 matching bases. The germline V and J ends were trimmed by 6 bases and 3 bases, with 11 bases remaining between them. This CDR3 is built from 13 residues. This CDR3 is CASSRDTDYGYTF. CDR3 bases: TGTGCCAGCAGCCGGGACACCGACTATGGCTACACCTTC.

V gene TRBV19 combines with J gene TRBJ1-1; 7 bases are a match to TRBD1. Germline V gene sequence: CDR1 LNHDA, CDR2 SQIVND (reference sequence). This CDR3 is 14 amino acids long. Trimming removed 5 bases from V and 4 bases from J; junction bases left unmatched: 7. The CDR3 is CASSFPYRGTEAFF. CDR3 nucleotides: TGTGCCAGTAGTTTCCCGTACAGGGGCACTGAAGCTTTCTTT.

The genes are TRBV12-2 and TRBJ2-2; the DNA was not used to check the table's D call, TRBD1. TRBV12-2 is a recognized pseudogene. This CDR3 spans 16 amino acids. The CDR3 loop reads CASRLRADRDTGELFF. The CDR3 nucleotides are TGTGCAAGTCGCTTAAGGGCGGACAGGGACACCGGGGAGCTGTTTTTT.

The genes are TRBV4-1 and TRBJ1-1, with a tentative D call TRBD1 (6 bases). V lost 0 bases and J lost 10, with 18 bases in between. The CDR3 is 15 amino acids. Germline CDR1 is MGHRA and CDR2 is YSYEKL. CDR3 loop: CASSQDGTGAMGAFF. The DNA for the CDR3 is TGCGCCAGCAGCCAAGATGGAACGGGGGCGATGGGAGCTTTCTTT.

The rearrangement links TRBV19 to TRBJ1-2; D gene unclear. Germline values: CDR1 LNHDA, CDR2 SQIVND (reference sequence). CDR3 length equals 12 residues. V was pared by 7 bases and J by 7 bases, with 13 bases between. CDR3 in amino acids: CASNWWVVGYTF. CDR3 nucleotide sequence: TGTGCCAGTAATTGGTGGGTAGTTGGCTACACCTTC.

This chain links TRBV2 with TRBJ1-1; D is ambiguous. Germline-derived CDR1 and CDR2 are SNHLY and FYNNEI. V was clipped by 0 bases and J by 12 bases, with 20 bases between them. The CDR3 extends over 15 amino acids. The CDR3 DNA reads TGTGCCAGCAGTGAAGCGATGGGCTACGTGGGCTGGTCTTTCTTT. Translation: CASSEAMGYVGWSFF.

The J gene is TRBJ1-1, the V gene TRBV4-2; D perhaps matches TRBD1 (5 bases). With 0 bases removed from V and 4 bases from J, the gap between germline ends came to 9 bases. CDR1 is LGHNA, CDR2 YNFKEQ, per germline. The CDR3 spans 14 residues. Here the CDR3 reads CASSQDLGGTEAFF. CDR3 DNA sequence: TGTGCCAGCAGCCAAGATCTGGGGGGCACTGAAGCTTTCTTT.

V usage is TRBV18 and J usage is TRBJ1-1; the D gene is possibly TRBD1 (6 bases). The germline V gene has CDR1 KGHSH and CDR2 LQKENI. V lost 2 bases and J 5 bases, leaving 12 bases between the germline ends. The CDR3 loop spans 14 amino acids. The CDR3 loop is CASSPRGIWTEAFF. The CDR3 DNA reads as TGTGCCAGCTCACCAAGGGGGATTTGGACTGAAGCTTTCTTT.

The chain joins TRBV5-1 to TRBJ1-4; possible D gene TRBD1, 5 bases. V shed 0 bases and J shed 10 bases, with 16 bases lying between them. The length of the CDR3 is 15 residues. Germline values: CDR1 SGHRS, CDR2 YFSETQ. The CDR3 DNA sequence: TGCGCCAGCAGCTTGGAACGACAAGGGGAAGGAAAACTGTTTTTT. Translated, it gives CASSLERQGEGKLFF. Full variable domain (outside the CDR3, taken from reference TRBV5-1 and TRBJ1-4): KAGVTQTPRYLIKTRGQQVTLSCSPISGHRSVSWYQQTPGQGLQFLFEYFSETQRNKGNFPGRFSGRQFSNSRSEMNVSTLELGDSALYLCASSLERQGEGKLFFGSGTQLSVL.

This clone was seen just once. The CDR3 DNA reads TGTGCCAGCAGCGGCGGGGGGGTGAGCACTGAAGCTTTCTTT. This translates into CASSGGGVSTEAFF. The V and J genes are TRBV6-4 and TRBJ1-1; D may be TRBD1 (5 bases). Trimming left V 6 bases short and J 4 bases short, with 15 bases between. The CDR3 extends over 14 amino acids. The germline gives CDR1 MRHNA, CDR2 SNTAGT.

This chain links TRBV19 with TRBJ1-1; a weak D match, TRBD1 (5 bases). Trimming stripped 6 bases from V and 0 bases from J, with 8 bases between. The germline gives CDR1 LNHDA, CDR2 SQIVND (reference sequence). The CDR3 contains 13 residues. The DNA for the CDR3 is TGTGCCAGTAGGTGGGGGGTGAACACTGAAGCTTTCTTT. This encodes CASRWGVNTEAFF.

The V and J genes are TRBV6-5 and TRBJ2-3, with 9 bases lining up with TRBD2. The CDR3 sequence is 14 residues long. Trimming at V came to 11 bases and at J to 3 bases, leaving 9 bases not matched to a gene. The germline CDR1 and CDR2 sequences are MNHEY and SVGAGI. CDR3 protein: CAGRSGGPTDTQYF. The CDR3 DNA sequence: TGTGCCGGACGGAGCGGGGGGCCGACAGATACGCAGTATTTT.

CDR3 loop: CASSRAAGSGTDTQYF. As DNA, the CDR3 is TGTGCCAGCAGCCGTGCTGCGGGATCGGGCACAGATACGCAGTATTTT. This chain joins TRBV7-2 and TRBJ2-3; maybe TRBD2 (6 bases). V lost 5 bases, J lost 1 base, and 16 bases lay in between. Germline CDR1 is SGHTA and CDR2 is FQGNSA. The CDR3 consists of 16 residues.

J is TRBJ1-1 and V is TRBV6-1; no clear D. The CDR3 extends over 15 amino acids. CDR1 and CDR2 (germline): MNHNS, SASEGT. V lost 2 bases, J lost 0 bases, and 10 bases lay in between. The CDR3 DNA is TGTGCCAGCAGTGAATGGGCGCCCATGAACACTGAAGCTTTCTTT. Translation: CASSEWAPMNTEAFF.

This chain's CDR3 is CASSPLGESGSNEQFF. CDR3 DNA sequence: TGTGCCAGCAGCCCACTAGGGGAAAGCGGGAGCAATGAGCAGTTCTTC. The chain recombines TRBV9 with TRBJ2-1; 8 bases are shared with TRBD2. This CDR3 is 16 amino acids long. CDR1 and CDR2 (germline): SGDLS, YYNGEE. V lost 4 bases, J lost 6 bases, and 12 bases stayed unmatched.

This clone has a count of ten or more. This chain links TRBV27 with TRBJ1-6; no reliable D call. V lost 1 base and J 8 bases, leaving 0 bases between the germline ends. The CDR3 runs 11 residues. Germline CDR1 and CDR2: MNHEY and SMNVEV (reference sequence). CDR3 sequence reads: CASSLYSPLHF. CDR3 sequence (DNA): TGTGCCAGCAGTTTATATTCACCCCTCCACTTT.

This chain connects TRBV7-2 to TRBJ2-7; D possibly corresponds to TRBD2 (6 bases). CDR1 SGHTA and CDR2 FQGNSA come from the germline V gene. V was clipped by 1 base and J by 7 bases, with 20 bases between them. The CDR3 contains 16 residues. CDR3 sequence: CASSLVATDPRGEQYF. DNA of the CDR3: TGTGCCAGCAGCTTAGTGGCTACCGACCCTCGGGGGGAGCAGTACTTC.

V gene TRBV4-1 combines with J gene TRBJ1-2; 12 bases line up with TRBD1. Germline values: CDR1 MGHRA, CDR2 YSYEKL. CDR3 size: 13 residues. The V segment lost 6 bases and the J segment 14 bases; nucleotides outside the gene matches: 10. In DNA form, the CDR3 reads TGCGCCAGCAGACCCGGGACAGGGGGCAGTGAAACCTTC. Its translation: CASRPGTGGSETF.

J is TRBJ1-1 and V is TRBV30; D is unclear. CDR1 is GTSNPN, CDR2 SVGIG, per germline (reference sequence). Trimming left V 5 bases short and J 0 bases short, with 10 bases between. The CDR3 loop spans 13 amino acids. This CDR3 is CAWGRVLNTEAFF. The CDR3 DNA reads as TGTGCCTGGGGAAGGGTCTTGAACACTGAAGCTTTCTTT. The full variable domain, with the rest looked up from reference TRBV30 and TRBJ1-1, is SQTIHQWPATLVQPVGSPLSLECTVEGTSNPNLYWYRQAAGRGLQLLFYSVGIGQISSEVPQNLSASRPQDRQFILSSKKLLLSDSGFYLCAWGRVLNTEAFFGQGTRLTVV.

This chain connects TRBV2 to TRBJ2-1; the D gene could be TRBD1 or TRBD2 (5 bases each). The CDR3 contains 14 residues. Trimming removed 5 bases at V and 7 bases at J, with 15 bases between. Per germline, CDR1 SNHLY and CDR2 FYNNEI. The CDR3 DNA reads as TGTGCCAGCAGTCTCGGGGCTGTTACAAATGAGCAGTTCTTC. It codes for CASSLGAVTNEQFF.

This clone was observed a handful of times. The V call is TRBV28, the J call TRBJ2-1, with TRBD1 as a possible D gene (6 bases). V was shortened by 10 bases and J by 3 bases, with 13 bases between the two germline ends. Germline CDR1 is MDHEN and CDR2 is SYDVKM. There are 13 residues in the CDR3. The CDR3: CAIPGQNYNEQFF. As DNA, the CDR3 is TGTGCCATCCCGGGACAAAACTACAATGAGCAGTTCTTC.

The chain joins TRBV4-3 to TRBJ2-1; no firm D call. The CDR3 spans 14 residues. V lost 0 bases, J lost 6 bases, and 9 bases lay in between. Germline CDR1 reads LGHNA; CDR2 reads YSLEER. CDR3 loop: CASSQDAGSNEQFF. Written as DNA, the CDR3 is TGCGCCAGCAGCCAAGATGCCGGGTCCAATGAGCAGTTCTTC.

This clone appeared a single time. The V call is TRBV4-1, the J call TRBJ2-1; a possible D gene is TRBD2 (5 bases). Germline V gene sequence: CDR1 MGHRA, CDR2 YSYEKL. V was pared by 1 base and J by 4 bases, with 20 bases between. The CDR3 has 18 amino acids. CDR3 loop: CASSQAIVGVRSYNEQFF. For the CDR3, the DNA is TGCGCCAGCAGCCAAGCGATAGTCGGGGTAAGGTCGTACAATGAGCAGTTCTTC.